This section outlines one T cell receptor (beta chain) sequence together with its context. The sample originates from a study of blood T cell repertoires in COVID-19. About the research overall: T cells, B-cell-depleted T cells, or PBMCs supplied cDNA or gDNA.

The repertoire was sequenced with immunoSEQ multiplex PCR; TCRdb's copy has only in-frame clones and lacks some. The data hold 65,000 to 75,000 clones, with about 69% observed a single time. V was clipped by 2 bases and J by 2 bases; unmatched bases: 4. The CDR3 sequence is 16 residues long. Per the germline V gene, CDR1 is LNHDA and CDR2 is SQIVND (reference sequence). V gene TRBV19 combines with J gene TRBJ2-3, with TRBD1 matching over 10 bases. This TCR was sampled from a man between 65 and 85 years old with acute or convalescent COVID-19. Sequenced input: peripheral blood. CDR3 region: CASSISGQGLTDTQYF. In DNA, the CDR3 is TGTGCCAGTAGTATATCGGGACAGGGGCTCACAGATACGCAGTATTTT. Full variable domain (remainder filled in from reference TRBV19 and TRBJ2-3): DGGITQSPKYLFRKEGQNVTLSCEQNLNHDAMYWYRQDPGQGLRLIYYSQIVNDFQKGDIAEGYSVSREKKESFPLTVTSAQKNPTAFYLCASSISGQGLTDTQYFGPGTRLTVL.